This T cell receptor (beta chain) was found in a study of cytomegalovirus exposure and HLA in healthy donors. Study-wide results and caveats: The authors reported that TCR beta sequences could predict HLA-A and HLA-B alleles. These predictions were accurate for most subjects in the first cohort. Only CMV serostatus was available as immune exposure information.

CDR1 is LNHDA, CDR2 SQIVND, per germline (reference sequence). The CDR3 is made up of 15 amino acids. As for this clone: Its target is not known. Germline and junction disagree at one end, which may indicate a read error.

PCR used 60 Vbeta primers and 13 Jbeta primers. Sequencing was performed with immunoSEQ multiplex PCR; in TCRdb, only in-frame clones are kept and a portion is missing. The table shows roughly 130,000 clones, with around 79% occurring only once. This clonotype was obtained from a female donor in good health and CMV-seronegative. The sequenced sample consisted of PBMCs. V and J are TRBV19 and TRBJ2-7; 12 nucleotides agree with TRBD1. CDR3 DNA sequence: TGTGCCAGTAGTACCGGGACAGGGGGCTCCCACGAGCAGTACTTC. Translated, it gives CASSTGTGGSHEQYF.